The entry that follows covers one TCR beta chain sequence. The CDR3 ends on some other residue instead of the conserved phenylalanine or tryptophan, so this is likely a read error. The CDR3 is 14 amino acids. V was clipped by 5 bases and J by 11 bases, with 18 bases between them. The germline gives CDR1 SEHNR, CDR2 FQNEAQ (reference sequence). Genomic DNA templated the TCR beta VDJ and CDR3 profiling. Using its own MiXCR run on the reads, TCRdb lists one record per CDR3 protein. The sample carries hundreds of thousands of distinct CDR3 sequences, about two thirds recorded once. The data stem from a study of CD8+CD57+ T cells in acquired aplastic anemia.

The sequencing input was sorted CD4+, CD8+, or CD8+CD57+ T cells (not recorded which) from PBMCs. This clonotype originated in a human donor in good health, serving as a control. V gene TRBV7-9 combines with J gene TRBJ1-4; no clear D. CDR3 bases: TGTGCCAGCAGCCACGAAGGGAGGCAGACGAAACTGTTTCTT. Its protein product is CASSHEGRQTKLFL.